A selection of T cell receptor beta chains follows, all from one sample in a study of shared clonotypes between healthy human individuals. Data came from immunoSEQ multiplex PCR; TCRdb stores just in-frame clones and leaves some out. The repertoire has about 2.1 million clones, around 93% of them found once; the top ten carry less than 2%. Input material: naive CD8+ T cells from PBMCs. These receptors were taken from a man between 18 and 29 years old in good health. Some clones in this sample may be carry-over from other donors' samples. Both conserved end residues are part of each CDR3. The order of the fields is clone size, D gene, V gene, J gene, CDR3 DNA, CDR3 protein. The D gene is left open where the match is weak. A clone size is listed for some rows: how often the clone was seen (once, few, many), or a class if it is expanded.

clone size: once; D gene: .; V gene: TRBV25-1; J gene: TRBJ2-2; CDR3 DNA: TGTGCCAGCAGTGAATCGGGACCGGCCGGGGAGCTGTTTTTT; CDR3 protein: CASSESGPAGELFF
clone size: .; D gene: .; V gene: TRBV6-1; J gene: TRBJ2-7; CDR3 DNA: TGTGCCAGCAGTGAAGTGGACAGCAGCACCTACGAGCAGTACTTC; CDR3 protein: CASSEVDSSTYEQYF
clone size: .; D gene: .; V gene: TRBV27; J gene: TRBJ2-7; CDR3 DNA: TGTGCCAGCAGGGGAACAAACGCCTACGAGCAGTACTTC; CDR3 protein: CASRGTNAYEQYF
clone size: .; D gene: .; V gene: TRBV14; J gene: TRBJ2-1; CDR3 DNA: TGTGCCAGCAGCCAAGGTAGGGGGAGGGCCACAGGCAATGAGCAGTTCTTC; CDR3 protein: CASSQGRGRATGNEQFF
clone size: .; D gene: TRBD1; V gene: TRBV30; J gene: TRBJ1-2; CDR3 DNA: TGTGCCTGGAGTGTGAGGTACAGGGGGATAGGAGACTATGGCTACACCTTC; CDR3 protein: CAWSVRYRGIGDYGYTF
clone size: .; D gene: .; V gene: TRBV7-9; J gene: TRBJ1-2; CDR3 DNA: TGTGCCAGCAGCTATATGAGCCCGTATGGCTACACCTTC; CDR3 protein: CASSYMSPYGYTF
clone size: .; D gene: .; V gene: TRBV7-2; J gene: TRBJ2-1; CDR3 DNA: TGTGCCAGCAGCTTAGTTTCAGGGGGGTACAATGAGCAGTTCTTC; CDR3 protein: CASSLVSGGYNEQFF
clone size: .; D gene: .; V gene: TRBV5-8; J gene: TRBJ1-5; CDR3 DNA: TGTGCCAGCAGCTCGTACAGCAATCAGCCCCAGCATTTT; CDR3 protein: CASSSYSNQPQHF
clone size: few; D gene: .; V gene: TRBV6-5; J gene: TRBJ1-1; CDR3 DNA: TGTGCCAGCAGTTCGCCTGCGAACACTGAAGCTTTCTTT; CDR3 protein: CASSSPANTEAFF
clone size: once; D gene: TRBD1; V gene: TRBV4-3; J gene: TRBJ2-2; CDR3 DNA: TGCGCCAGCAGCCAAGAAAGGAGACAGGGGCCGGACCGCACCGGGGAGCTGTTTTTT; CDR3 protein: CASSQERRQGPDRTGELFF
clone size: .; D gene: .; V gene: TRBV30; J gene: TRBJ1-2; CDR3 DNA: TGTGCCTGGAGTGTTTCGGGGTCTAACTATGGCTACACCTTC; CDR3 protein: CAWSVSGSNYGYTF
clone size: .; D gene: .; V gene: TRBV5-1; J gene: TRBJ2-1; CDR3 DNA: TGCGCCAGCAGCCTGGGAGGTTCCTACAATGAGCAGTTCTTC; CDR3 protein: CASSLGGSYNEQFF
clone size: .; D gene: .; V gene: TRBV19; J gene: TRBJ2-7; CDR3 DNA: TGTGCCAGTAGCGGCAGGGATTCTGGCTACGAGCAGTACTTC; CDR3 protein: CASSGRDSGYEQYF
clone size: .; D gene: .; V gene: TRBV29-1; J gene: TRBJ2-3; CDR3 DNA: TGCAGCGTGGAAGGAGTATACACTAGCACAGATACGCAGTATTTT; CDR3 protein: CSVEGVYTSTDTQYF
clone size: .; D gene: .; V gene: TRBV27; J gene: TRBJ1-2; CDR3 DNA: TGTGCCAGCAGGCTTGGAGGGCAGTTCTATGGCTACACCTTC; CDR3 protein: CASRLGGQFYGYTF
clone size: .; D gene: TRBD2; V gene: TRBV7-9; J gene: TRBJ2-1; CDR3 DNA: TGTGCCAGCAGCTCCCCGGTATTGAACGGGAGGGCCTACAATGAGCAGTTCTTC; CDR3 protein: CASSSPVLNGRAYNEQFF
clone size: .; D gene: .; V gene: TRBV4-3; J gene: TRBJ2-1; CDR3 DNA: TGCGCCAGCAGCCAAGACTCCAGCGGGTTTTACAATGAGCAGTTCTTC; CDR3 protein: CASSQDSSGFYNEQFF
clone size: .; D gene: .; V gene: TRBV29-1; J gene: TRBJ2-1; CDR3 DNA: TGCAGCGTCAACCCCTCAAACTACAATGAGCAGTTCTTC; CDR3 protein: CSVNPSNYNEQFF
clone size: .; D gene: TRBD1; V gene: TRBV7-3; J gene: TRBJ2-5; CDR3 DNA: TGTGCCAGCAGCTTAGACAGGGGCGAGACCCAGTACTTC; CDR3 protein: CASSLDRGETQYF
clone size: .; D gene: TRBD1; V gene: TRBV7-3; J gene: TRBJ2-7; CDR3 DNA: TGTGCCAGCAGCCCCGGGACAGGGCCCTACGAGCAGTACTTC; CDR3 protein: CASSPGTGPYEQYF
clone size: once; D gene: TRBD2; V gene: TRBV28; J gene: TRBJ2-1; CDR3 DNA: TGTGCCAGCAGTTTATCGACTAGCGCGGCCAATGAGCAGTTCTTC; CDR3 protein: CASSLSTSAANEQFF
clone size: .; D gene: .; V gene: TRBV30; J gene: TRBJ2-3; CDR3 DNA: TGTGCCTGGAGTGTACTGTGGGGGCCGGGGCAGACAAGCACAGATACGCAGTATTTT; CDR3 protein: CAWSVLWGPGQTSTDTQYF
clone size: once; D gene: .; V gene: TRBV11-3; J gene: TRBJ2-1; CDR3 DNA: TGTGCCAGCAGCTTAGCCCGAGGGCCAGGCAATGAGCAGTTCTTC; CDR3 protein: CASSLARGPGNEQFF
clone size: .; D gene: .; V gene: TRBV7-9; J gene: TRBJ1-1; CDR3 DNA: TGTGCCAGCAGCTTAGAGGAAGGGCCGAACACTGAAGCTTTCTTT; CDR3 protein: CASSLEEGPNTEAFF
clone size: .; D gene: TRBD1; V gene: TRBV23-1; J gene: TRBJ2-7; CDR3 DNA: TGCGCCAGCAGTCTTCAGGACAGGGATCACTACGAGCAGTACTTC; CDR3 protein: CASSLQDRDHYEQYF
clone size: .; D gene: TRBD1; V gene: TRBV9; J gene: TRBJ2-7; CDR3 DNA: TGTGCCAGCAGCCGGACAGGGGCCAACTACGAGCAGTACTTC; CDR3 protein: CASSRTGANYEQYF
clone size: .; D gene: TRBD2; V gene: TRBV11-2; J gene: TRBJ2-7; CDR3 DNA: TGTGCCAGCAGCTTGGGCGGGAGACAGTACGAGCAGTACTTC; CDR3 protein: CASSLGGRQYEQYF
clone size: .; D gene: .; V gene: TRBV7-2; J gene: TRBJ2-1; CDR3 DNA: TGTGCCAGCAGCTTTGGGACGGAGCAGTTCTTC; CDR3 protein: CASSFGTEQFF
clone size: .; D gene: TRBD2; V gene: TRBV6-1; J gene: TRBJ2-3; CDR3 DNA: TGTGCCAGCAGGGTAGCGGGAGGGCCGACAGATACGCAGTATTTT; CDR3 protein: CASRVAGGPTDTQYF
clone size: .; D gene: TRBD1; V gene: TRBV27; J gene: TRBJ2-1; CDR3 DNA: TGTGCCAGCAGTTTCGGTTTCGGGACAGGGATTTCCTACAATGAGCAGTTCTTC; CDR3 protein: CASSFGFGTGISYNEQFF
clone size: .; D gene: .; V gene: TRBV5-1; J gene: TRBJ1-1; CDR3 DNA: TGCGCCAGCAGCTTGGTGGCAGGGATGAACACTGAAGCTTTCTTT; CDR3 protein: CASSLVAGMNTEAFF
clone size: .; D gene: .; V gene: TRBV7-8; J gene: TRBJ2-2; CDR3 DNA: TGTGCCAGCAGCACACCGCTCAACTATTTCTCCGGGGAGCTGTTTTTT; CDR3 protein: CASSTPLNYFSGELFF
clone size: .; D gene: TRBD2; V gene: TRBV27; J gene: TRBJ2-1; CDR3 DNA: TGTGCCAGCAGTTCCGGGAGGTACAATGAGCAGTTCTTC; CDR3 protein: CASSSGRYNEQFF
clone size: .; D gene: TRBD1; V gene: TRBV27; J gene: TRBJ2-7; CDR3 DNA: TGTGCCAGCAGCTGGAGTGGTGGGGACAGCTCCTACGAGCAGTACTTC; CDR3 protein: CASSWSGGDSSYEQYF
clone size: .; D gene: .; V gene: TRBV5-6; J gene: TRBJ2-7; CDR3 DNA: TGTGCCAGCAGCTTGTTGGCAGAACTGAAGTTC; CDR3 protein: CASSLLAELKF
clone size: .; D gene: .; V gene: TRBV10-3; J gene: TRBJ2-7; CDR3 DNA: TGTGCCATCAGTGATGGGGCAGGGACGACGCACGAGCAGTACTTC; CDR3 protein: CAISDGAGTTHEQYF
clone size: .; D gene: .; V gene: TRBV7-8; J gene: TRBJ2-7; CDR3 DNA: TGTGCCAGCAGCTTAGTTGGGACGGTACACGAGCAGTACTTC; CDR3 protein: CASSLVGTVHEQYF
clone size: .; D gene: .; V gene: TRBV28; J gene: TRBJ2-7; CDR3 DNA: TGTGCCAGCAACCCGGCGGGGACAGACGCCAATGTCTACGAGCAGTACTTC; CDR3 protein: CASNPAGTDANVYEQYF
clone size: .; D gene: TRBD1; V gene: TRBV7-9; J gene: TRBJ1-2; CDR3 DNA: TGTGCCAGCAGCCAGGGGGCCCCGACGACTAACTATGGCTACACCTTC; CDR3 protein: CASSQGAPTTNYGYTF
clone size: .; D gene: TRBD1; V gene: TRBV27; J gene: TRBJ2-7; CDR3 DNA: TGTGCCAGCAGTGCCTCGTTGGGACAGGTTAGCCACGAGCAGTACTTC; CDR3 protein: CASSASLGQVSHEQYF
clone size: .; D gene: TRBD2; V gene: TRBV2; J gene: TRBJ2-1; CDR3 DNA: TGTGCCAGCATCATGCTAGCGGGAGCCAATGAGCAGTTCTTC; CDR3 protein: CASIMLAGANEQFF
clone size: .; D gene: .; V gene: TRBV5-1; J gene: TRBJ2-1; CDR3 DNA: TGCGCCAGCAGCTTTAGCGGCTCCTACAATGAGCAGTTCTTC; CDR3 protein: CASSFSGSYNEQFF